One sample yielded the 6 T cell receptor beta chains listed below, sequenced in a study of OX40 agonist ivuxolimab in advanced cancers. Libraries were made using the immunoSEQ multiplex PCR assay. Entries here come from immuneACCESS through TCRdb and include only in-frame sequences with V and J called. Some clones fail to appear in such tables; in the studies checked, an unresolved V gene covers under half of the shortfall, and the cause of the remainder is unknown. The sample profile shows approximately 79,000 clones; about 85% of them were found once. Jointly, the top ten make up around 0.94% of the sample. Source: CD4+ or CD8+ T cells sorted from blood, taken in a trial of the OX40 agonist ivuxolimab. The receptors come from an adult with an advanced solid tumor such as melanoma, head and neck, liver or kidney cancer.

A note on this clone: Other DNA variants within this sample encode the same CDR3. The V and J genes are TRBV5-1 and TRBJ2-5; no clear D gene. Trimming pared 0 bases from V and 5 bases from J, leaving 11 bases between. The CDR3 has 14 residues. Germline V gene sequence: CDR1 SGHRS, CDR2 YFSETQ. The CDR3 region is CASSLVAGLETQYF. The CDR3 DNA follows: TGCGCCAGCAGCTTGGTGGCAGGTCTGGAGACCCAGTACTTC.

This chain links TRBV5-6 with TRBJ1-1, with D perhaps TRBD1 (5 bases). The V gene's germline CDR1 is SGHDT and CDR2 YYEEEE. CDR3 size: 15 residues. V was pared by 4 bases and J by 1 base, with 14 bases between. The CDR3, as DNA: TGTGCCAGCAGCGCCCCGGGGAGGGGGAACACTGAAGCTTTCTTT. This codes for CASSAPGRGNTEAFF.

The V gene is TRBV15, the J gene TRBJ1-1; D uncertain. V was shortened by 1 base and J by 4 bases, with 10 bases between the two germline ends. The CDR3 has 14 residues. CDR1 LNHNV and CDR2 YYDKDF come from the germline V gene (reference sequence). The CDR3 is CATSRGELGTEAFF. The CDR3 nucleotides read TGTGCCACCAGCAGAGGGGAGTTGGGCACTGAAGCTTTCTTT.

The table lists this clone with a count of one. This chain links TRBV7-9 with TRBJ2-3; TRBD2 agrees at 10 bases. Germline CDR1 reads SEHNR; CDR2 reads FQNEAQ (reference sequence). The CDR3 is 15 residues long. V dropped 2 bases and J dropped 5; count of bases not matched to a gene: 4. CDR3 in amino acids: CASSLSGGARDTQYF. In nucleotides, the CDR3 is TGTGCCAGCAGCTTAAGCGGGGGGGCCAGAGATACGCAGTATTTT.

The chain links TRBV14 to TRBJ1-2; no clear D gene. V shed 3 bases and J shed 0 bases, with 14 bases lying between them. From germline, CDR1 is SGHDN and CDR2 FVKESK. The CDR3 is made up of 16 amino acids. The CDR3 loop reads CASSHQLPLANYGYTF. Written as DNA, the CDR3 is TGTGCCAGCAGCCATCAGTTACCGTTAGCTAACTATGGCTACACCTTC.

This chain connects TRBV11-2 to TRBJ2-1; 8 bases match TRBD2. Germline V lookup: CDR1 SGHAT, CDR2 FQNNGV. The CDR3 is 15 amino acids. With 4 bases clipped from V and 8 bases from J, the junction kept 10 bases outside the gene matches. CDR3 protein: CASSWGSGRLDEQFF. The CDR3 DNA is TGTGCCAGCAGCTGGGGCAGCGGGAGACTCGATGAGCAGTTCTTC. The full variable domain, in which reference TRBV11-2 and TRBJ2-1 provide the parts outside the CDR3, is EAGVAQSPRYKIIEKRQSVAFWCNPISGHATLYWYQQILGQGPKLLIQFQNNGVVDDSQLPKDRFSAERLKGVDSTLKIQPAKLEDSAVYLCASSWGSGRLDEQFFGPGTRLTVL.